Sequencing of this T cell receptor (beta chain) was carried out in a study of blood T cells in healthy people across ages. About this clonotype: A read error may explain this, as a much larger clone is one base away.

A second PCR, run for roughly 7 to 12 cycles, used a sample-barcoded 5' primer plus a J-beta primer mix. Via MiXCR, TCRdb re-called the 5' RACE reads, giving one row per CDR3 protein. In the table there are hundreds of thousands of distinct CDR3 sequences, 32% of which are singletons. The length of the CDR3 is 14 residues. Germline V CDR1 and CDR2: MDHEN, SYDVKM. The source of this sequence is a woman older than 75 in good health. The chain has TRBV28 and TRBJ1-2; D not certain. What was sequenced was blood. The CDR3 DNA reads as TGTGCCAGCAGTTTGTCGCGGATTAACTATGGCTGCACCTTC. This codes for CASSLSRINYGCTF.